Listed here are 5 T cell receptor beta chains from one sample, sequenced in a study of beta chain features in type 1 diabetes. The isolated RNA, all of it, was reverse transcribed, so expressed TCRB transcripts were what got sequenced. The repertoire was sequenced with immunoSEQ multiplex PCR; TCRdb's copy has only in-frame clones and lacks some. Seen here are about 59,000 clones, over 50% observed once, and the top ten hold roughly 2.2%. The sample consisted of Tregs from blood. The receptors originated from a woman in her late teens or twenties in good health.

The rearrangement links TRBV5-1 to TRBJ2-1; TRBD2 is a possible D gene (5 bases). V was shortened by 0 bases and J by 7 bases, with 14 bases between the two germline ends. This CDR3 region has 15 residues. Germline-derived CDR1 and CDR2 are SGHRS and YFSETQ. The CDR3 DNA reads TGCGCCAGCAGCTTGGGTTACGGGATCGAGAATGAGCAGTTCTTC. Translated: CASSLGYGIENEQFF. The full variable domain, its missing parts supplied by reference TRBV5-1 and TRBJ2-1, is KAGVTQTPRYLIKTRGQQVTLSCSPISGHRSVSWYQQTPGQGLQFLFEYFSETQRNKGNFPGRFSGRQFSNSRSEMNVSTLELGDSALYLCASSLGYGIENEQFFGPGTRLTVL.

V and J are TRBV25-1 and TRBJ1-2; perhaps TRBD1 as D (5 bases). The CDR3 has 17 residues. The germline V and J ends were trimmed by 6 bases and 4 bases, with 24 bases remaining between them. Germline assignment: CDR1 MGHDK and CDR2 SYGVNS. The CDR3 protein is CASSPFGGALESYGYTF. CDR3 nucleotide sequence: TGTGCCAGCAGCCCGTTCGGAGGGGCGCTTGAGAGCTATGGCTACACCTTC.

With regard to this clone: This CDR3 is missing its conserved last phenylalanine or tryptophan, likely due to a read error. No DNA is shown, since the ends of the CDR3 on it are uncertain; the CDR3 is the one TCRdb lists. The V gene is TRBV10-3, the J gene TRBJ1-1. Germline CDR1 ENHRY, CDR2 SYGVKD. The CDR3 spans 13 amino acids, including both terminal residues. CDR3 protein: CAIRGDGGSPPFP.

The chain combines TRBV13 with TRBJ1-3; 7 nucleotides align to TRBD1. The germline CDR1 and CDR2 sequences are PRHDT and FYEKMQ (reference sequence). After removal of 4 bases from V and 0 bases from J, the junction contained 3 bases not matched to a gene. CDR3 length equals 15 residues. The CDR3 sequence is CASSSGQDSGNTIYF. In DNA form, the CDR3 reads TGTGCCAGCAGCTCCGGACAGGACTCTGGAAACACCATATATTTT.

This clone was picked up a small number of times. This chain links TRBV18 with TRBJ2-1; 7 nucleotides match TRBD1. The CDR3 is 13 residues long. V was clipped by 6 bases and J by 6 bases; unmatched bases: 5. In germline, CDR1 is KGHSH, CDR2 LQKENI. CDR3 DNA: TGTGCCAGCTCTCCGGGACAGTTCAATGAGCAGTTCTTC. This codes for CASSPGQFNEQFF.